This TCR beta chain was identified in a study of T-cell reconstitution after alpha-beta-depleted transplantation in children. Whole-study results and caveats: Certain patients had high TCRbeta diversity at day 60, and it came from recipient T cells and thymic progenitors that survived. By about two months after transplant, alpha-beta T cells reportedly arose from several hundred graft clones that had expanded. One year after transplant, T-cell counts and diversity came mostly from newly produced T cells.

Trimming cost V 5 bases and J 2 bases, with 3 bases left between them. Germline values: CDR1 SGHRS, CDR2 YFSETQ. The CDR3 runs to 11 residues. During its preparation, the TCRbeta library received unique molecular identifiers. TCRdb independently ran MiXCR on the PCR reads; one entry per CDR3 protein. The table includes about 300,000 distinct CDR3 sequences, about 9.5% detected once. This clonotype was observed many times. Its antigen is as yet unknown. This chain connects TRBV5-1 to TRBJ2-3; no clear D. Sequences were derived from PBMCs, sampled before TCRalphabeta/CD19-depleted stem cell transplant. The TCR originated in a boy less than two years old with acute myeloid leukemia, due to receive a stem cell transplant. The CDR3, as DNA: TGCGCCAGCAGATTCACAGATACGCAGTATTTT. Residues: CASRFTDTQYF.